This T cell receptor beta chain was sequenced in a study of shared clonotypes between healthy human individuals. This CDR3 is 14 amino acids long. Germline CDR1 is MDHEN and CDR2 is SYDVKM. Deletions cut 3 bases from V and 8 bases from J, with 13 bases between. CD45RO negativity and positive selection for CCR7 defined naive CD8 cells, a population that excluded terminally differentiated effector memory CD45RA+ cells. The assay was immunoSEQ multiplex PCR, and TCRdb's table has in-frame clones only and misses some. The sample includes roughly 2.1 million clones, about 92% of them seen just once. The chain combines TRBV28 with TRBJ2-2; D may be TRBD1 (6 bases). The clonotype originates from a man aged 18 to 29 in good health. Some clones in this sample may be carry-over from other donors' samples. Sequencing used naive CD8+ T cells from PBMCs. CDR3 sequence reads: CASSFRGLAGELFF. The CDR3 DNA follows: TGTGCCAGCAGTTTCAGGGGATTGGCAGGGGAGCTGTTTTTT.